This T cell receptor (beta chain) is from a study of shared clonotypes between healthy human individuals. Study findings and constraints: Compared with clonotypes that all four donors shared, non-shared clonotypes had lower generation probabilities.

As for this clone: Its antigen remains unknown.

The germline gives CDR1 SEHNR, CDR2 FQNEAQ (reference sequence). Unmatched junction bases numbered 9, after V lost 5 bases and J lost 1 base. This CDR3 comprises 18 residues. Genomic DNA (from each subset) was split evenly across several immunoSEQ plates. Here immunoSEQ multiplex PCR was the method, and the copy in TCRdb shows in-frame clones only, minus some. The sample holds fewer than 1 million clones, just over 95% seen once. The naive CD8 fraction comprised CD45RO-negative cells positively selected for CCR7 and excluded terminally differentiated effector memory CD45RA+ cells. Donors, without exception, were Caucasian adults residing in Nashville, Tennessee.

This TCR came from a man aged 30 to 45 in good health. Sequences were obtained from naive CD8+ T cells sorted from blood. V is TRBV7-9 and J is TRBJ2-3; 13 nucleotides align to TRBD2. The CDR3 reads CASSKGLAGRARTDTQYF. DNA for the CDR3: TGTGCCAGCAGCAAGGGACTAGCGGGAAGGGCCCGCACAGATACGCAGTATTTT.